This T cell receptor (beta chain) was found in a study of fetal regulatory T cell absence and autoimmunity. Study summary: Exocrine pancreas autoimmunity occurred in IPEX patients lacking clinical diabetes. Overall study results and limits: In IPEX syndrome, oligoclonal enrichment was read as supporting prenatal antigen-driven autoimmunity in the pancreas.

The survey-level immunoSEQ assay was used. Sequencing used immunoSEQ multiplex PCR; TCRdb keeps in-frame clones, though not all of them. The table shows about 95,000 clones, with roughly 70% occurring only once. In its sample, this clone was seen a few times. Its antigen is still unknown. In germline, CDR1 is MGHRA, CDR2 YSYEKL. V lost 0 bases to trimming and J lost 4 bases; unmatched junction nucleotides: 6. The CDR3 has 15 amino acids. The receptor was derived from a male donor with IPEX syndrome. The chain uses TRBV4-1 and TRBJ2-7; 7 bases match TRBD2. Sequencing was done on a sample of pancreas tissue. The CDR3 sequence: CASSQEPLALYEQYF. Written as DNA, the CDR3 is TGCGCCAGCAGCCAAGAACCACTAGCGTTGTACGAGCAGTACTTC.